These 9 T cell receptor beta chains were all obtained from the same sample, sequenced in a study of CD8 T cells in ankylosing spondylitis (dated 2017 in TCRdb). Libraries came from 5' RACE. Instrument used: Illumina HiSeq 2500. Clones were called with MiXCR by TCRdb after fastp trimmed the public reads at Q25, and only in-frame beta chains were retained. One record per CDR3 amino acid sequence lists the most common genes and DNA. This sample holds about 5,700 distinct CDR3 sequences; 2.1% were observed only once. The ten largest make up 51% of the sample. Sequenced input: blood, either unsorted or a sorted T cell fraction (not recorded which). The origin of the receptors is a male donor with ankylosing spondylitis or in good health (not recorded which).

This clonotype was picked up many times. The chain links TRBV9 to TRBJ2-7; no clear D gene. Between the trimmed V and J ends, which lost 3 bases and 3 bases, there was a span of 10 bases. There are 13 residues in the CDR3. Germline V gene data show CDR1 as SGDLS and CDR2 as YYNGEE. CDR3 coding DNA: TGTGCCAGCAGCGAGACGCCAGACTACGAGCAGTACTTC. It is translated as CASSETPDYEQYF.

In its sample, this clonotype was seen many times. The CDR3 protein is CASSVGGGGSYNEQFF. The CDR3 region has the DNA TGTGCCAGCAGCGTAGGAGGAGGAGGCTCCTACAATGAGCAGTTCTTC. This chain uses TRBV9 with TRBJ2-1; tentatively, D is TRBD2 (5 bases). Germline V gene sequence: CDR1 SGDLS, CDR2 YYNGEE. V lost 0 bases and J 0 bases, leaving 10 bases between the germline ends. The CDR3 spans 16 residues.

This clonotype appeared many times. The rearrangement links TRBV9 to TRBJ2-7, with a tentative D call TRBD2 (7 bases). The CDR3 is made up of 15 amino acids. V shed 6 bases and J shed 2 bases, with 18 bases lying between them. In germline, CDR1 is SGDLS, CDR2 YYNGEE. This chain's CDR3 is CASTPGGGGAYEQYF. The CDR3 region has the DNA TGTGCCAGCACTCCAGGCGGAGGGGGGGCCTACGAGCAGTACTTC.

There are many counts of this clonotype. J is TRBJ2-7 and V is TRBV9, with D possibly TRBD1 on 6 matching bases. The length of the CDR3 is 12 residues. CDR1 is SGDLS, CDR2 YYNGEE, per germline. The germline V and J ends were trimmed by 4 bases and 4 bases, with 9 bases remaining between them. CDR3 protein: CASSPGQYEQYF. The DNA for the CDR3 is TGTGCCAGCAGCCCAGGACAGTACGAGCAGTACTTC. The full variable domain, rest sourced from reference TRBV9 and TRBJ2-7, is DSGVTQTPKHLITATGQRVTLRCSPRSGDLSVYWYQQSLDQGLQFLIQYYNGEERAKGNILERFSAQQFPDLHSELNLSSLELGDSALYFCASSPGQYEQYFGPGTRLTVT.

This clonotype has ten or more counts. DNA for the CDR3: TGTGCCAGCAGCGTCGGCAGATCGGGCACAGATACGCAGTATTTT. Encoded protein: CASSVGRSGTDTQYF. V is TRBV9 and J is TRBJ2-3; D is ambiguous. The CDR3 sequence is 15 residues long. Germline CDR1 and CDR2: SGDLS and YYNGEE. Trimming pared 2 bases from V and 1 base from J, leaving 11 bases between.

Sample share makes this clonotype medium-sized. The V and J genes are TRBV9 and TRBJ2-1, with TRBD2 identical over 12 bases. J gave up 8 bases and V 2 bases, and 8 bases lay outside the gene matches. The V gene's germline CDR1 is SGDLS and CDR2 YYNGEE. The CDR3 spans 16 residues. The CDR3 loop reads CASSVMTSGSGDEQFF. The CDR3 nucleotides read TGTGCCAGCAGCGTGATGACTAGCGGGAGTGGCGATGAGCAGTTCTTC. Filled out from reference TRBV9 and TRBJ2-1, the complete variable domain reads DSGVTQTPKHLITATGQRVTLRCSPRSGDLSVYWYQQSLDQGLQFLIQYYNGEERAKGNILERFSAQQFPDLHSELNLSSLELGDSALYFCASSVMTSGSGDEQFFGPGTRLTVL.

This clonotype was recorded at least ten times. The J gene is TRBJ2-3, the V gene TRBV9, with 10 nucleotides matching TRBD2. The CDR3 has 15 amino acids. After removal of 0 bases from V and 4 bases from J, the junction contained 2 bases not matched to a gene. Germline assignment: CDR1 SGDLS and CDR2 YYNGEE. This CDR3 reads CASSVASGRADTQYF. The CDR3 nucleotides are TGTGCCAGCAGCGTAGCTAGCGGGAGAGCAGATACGCAGTATTTT. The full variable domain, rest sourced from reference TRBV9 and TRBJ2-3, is DSGVTQTPKHLITATGQRVTLRCSPRSGDLSVYWYQQSLDQGLQFLIQYYNGEERAKGNILERFSAQQFPDLHSELNLSSLELGDSALYFCASSVASGRADTQYFGPGTRLTVL.

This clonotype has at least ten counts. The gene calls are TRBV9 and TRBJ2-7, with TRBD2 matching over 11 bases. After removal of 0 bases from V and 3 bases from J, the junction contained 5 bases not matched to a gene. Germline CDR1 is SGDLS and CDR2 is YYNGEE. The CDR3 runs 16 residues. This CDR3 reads CASSVEGTSGYYEQYF. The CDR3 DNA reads TGTGCCAGCAGCGTAGAGGGGACTAGCGGCTACTACGAGCAGTACTTC.

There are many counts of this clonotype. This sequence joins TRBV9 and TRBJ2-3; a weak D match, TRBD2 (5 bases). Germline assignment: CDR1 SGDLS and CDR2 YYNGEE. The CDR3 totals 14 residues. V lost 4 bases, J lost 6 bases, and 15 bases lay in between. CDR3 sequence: CASSPRGRWDTQYF. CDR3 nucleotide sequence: TGTGCCAGCAGCCCCCGAGGGCGTTGGGATACGCAGTATTTT.